Listed here are 24 T cell receptor beta chains from one sample, sequenced in a study of cytomegalovirus exposure and HLA in healthy donors. PCR involved 60 Vbeta and 13 Jbeta primers. Measured with immunoSEQ multiplex PCR; TCRdb has only the in-frame clones, and not every one. The repertoire holds about 200,000 clones, with 81% as singletons. The sequencing sample was made of PBMCs. These TCRs come from a man aged 40-49 years in good health and CMV-seropositive.

V gene TRBV7-9 combines with J gene TRBJ2-3; no definite D call. This CDR3 is 15 amino acids long. Germline V lookup: CDR1 SEHNR, CDR2 FQNEAQ (reference sequence). Trimming pared 1 base from V and 0 bases from J, leaving 8 bases between. The CDR3 here is CASSLGQPSTDTQYF. The CDR3 coding sequence is TGTGCCAGCAGCTTAGGACAACCTAGCACAGATACGCAGTATTTT.

The CDR3 coding sequence is TGTGCCAGCTCACCGGGGACAGGGGGCTCGGGTGAGCAGTTCTTC. Protein: CASSPGTGGSGEQFF. The J gene is TRBJ2-1, the V gene TRBV18; 12 nucleotides match TRBD1. V lost 3 bases, J lost 9 bases, and 6 bases stayed unmatched. Germline lookup yields CDR1 KGHSH and CDR2 LQKENI. This CDR3 has 15 residues.

The chain links TRBV10-1 to TRBJ1-5; 7 bases agree with TRBD1. The J segment lost 5 bases and the V segment lost 3 bases, leaving 10 bases of the junction unmatched. The CDR3 runs to 16 residues. Germline CDR1 WNHNN, CDR2 SYGVQD (reference sequence). In DNA, the CDR3 is TGCGCCAGCAGTGAAAGGGGGCTGAGAGGGGATCAGCCCCAGCATTTT. This gives the protein CASSERGLRGDQPQHF.

CDR3 nucleotide sequence: TGTGCCTGGAGTCGGTGGGAGGTTAACACCGGGGAGCTGTTTTTT. This gives the protein CAWSRWEVNTGELFF. The gene calls are TRBV30 and TRBJ2-2; perhaps TRBD2 as D (6 bases). The CDR3 loop spans 15 amino acids. V lost 2 bases, J lost 2 bases, and 12 bases lay in between. CDR1 GTSNPN and CDR2 SVGIG come from the germline V gene (reference sequence). The entire variable domain, with the rest obtained from reference TRBV30 and TRBJ2-2, is as follows: SQTIHQWPATLVQPVGSPLSLECTVEGTSNPNLYWYRQAAGRGLQLLFYSVGIGQISSEVPQNLSASRPQDRQFILSSKKLLLSDSGFYLCAWSRWEVNTGELFFGEGSRLTVL.

This clone occurred once. The chain employs TRBV5-4 and TRBJ1-2; 7 bases are a match to TRBD1. The CDR3 consists of 17 residues. The J segment lost 3 bases and the V segment lost 2 bases, leaving 13 bases of the junction unmatched. CDR1 is SGHNT, CDR2 YYREEE, per germline (reference sequence). CDR3 amino acids: CASSLGGPDTWDYGYTF. In DNA, the CDR3 is TGTGCCAGCAGCTTAGGGGGCCCTGACACGTGGGACTATGGCTACACCTTC.

The chain has TRBV29-1 and TRBJ1-2; D is unresolved. Germline V gene data show CDR1 as SQVTM and CDR2 as ANQGSEA. V was shortened by 6 bases and J by 4 bases, with 15 bases between the two germline ends. This CDR3 has 13 amino acids. The CDR3 nucleotides are TGCAGCGTCCGAGACCCTGGAGCCTATGGCTACACCTTC. It is translated as CSVRDPGAYGYTF.

With respect to this clone: One end of the junction varies from germline; a read error may be responsible. V is TRBV4-1 and J is TRBJ1-5; 9 nucleotides align to TRBD1. This CDR3 is built from 16 residues. Per germline, CDR1 MGHRA and CDR2 YSYEKL. The CDR3: CASSQSGTGSNQPQHF. CDR3 in DNA: TGTGCCAGCAGTCAGTCCGGGACAGGGAGCAATCAGCCCCAGCATTTT.

The chain links TRBV5-1 to TRBJ2-7; 10 bases align to TRBD1. Germline values: CDR1 SGHRS, CDR2 YFSETQ. Trimming cost V 0 bases and J 2 bases; bases outside gene matches: 8. CDR3 length: 17 amino acids. The DNA of the CDR3 is TGCGCCAGCAGCTTGGGGGGCGGGACAGGGGTTCCCTACGAGCAGTACTTC. Translating gives CASSLGGGTGVPYEQYF.

The chain employs TRBV5-1 and TRBJ2-5; D is unclear. CDR3 size: 13 residues. Germline values: CDR1 SGHRS, CDR2 YFSETQ. Between the trimmed V and J ends, which lost 7 bases and 1 base, there was a span of 11 bases. Written as DNA, the CDR3 is TGCGCCAGCGCCCTAACGGGCCAAGAGACCCAGTACTTC. The encoded protein is CASALTGQETQYF.

A word on this clone: The same CDR3 can be traced to other DNA sequences in this sample. This chain uses TRBV2 with TRBJ2-7; D might be TRBD2 (5 bases). CDR1 SNHLY and CDR2 FYNNEI come from the germline V gene. The CDR3 is 14 residues long. The ends were cut back, 8 bases at V and 3 bases at J, with 17 bases in the middle. This CDR3 reads CASSPGTGNYEQYF. The CDR3 coding sequence is TGTGCCAGCTCTCCTGGCACGGGGAACTACGAGCAGTACTTC. The complete variable domain, with remaining parts taken from reference TRBV2 and TRBJ2-7, reads EPEVTQTPSHQVTQMGQEVILRCVPISNHLYFYWYRQILGQKVEFLVSFYNNEISEKSEIFDDQFSVERPDGSNFTLKIRSTKLEDSAMYFCASSPGTGNYEQYFGPGTRLTVT.

The chain has TRBV2 and TRBJ2-1, with 8 bases lining up with TRBD1. Germline V gene sequence: CDR1 SNHLY, CDR2 FYNNEI. J lost 7 bases, V lost 7 bases, and 6 bases had no gene match. This CDR3 region has 13 residues. The CDR3 DNA reads TGTGCCAGCACTTCTCAGGGGGCAAATGAGCAGTTCTTC. This gives the protein CASTSQGANEQFF.

The rearrangement links TRBV6-5 to TRBJ2-1; 13 bases are a match to TRBD2. CDR1 is MNHEY, CDR2 SVGAGI, per germline. Trimming at V came to 5 bases and at J to 4 bases, leaving 2 bases not matched to a gene. This CDR3 contains 15 residues. CDR3 in amino acids: CASSPGLAGYNEQFF. The CDR3 nucleotides read TGTGCCAGCAGTCCGGGACTAGCGGGATACAATGAGCAGTTCTTC.

The J gene is TRBJ2-3, the V gene TRBV5-4; 11 bases line up with TRBD2. This CDR3 has 17 residues. The junction had 10 bases not matched to a gene; V was cut back by 4 bases and J by 3 bases. Germline-derived CDR1 and CDR2 are SGHNT and YYREEE (reference sequence). CDR3: CASSGRTSGPPTDTQYF. CDR3 sequence (DNA): TGTGCCAGCAGCGGGCGGACTAGCGGGCCTCCTACAGATACGCAGTATTTT.

This clone has only a few counts. The chain joins TRBV5-6 to TRBJ2-3; TRBD2 matches at 15 bases. The CDR3 length is 17 residues. The germline V gene has CDR1 SGHDT and CDR2 YYEEEE. V was clipped by 1 base and J by 5 bases; unmatched bases: 5. CDR3 nucleotide sequence: TGTGCCAGCAGCTTGCGGACTAGCGGGAGGGGGATAGATACGCAGTATTTT. It yields the protein CASSLRTSGRGIDTQYF.

CDR3 coding DNA: TGTGCCAGCAGTCCTCAGGGGAACCCTGGAAACACCATATATTTT. This encodes CASSPQGNPGNTIYF. The chain carries TRBV27 and TRBJ1-3; D is perhaps TRBD1 (6 bases). V lost 5 bases, J lost 2 bases, and 13 bases lay in between. This CDR3 is 15 amino acids long. The V gene's germline CDR1 is MNHEY and CDR2 SMNVEV (reference sequence).

The V gene is TRBV27, the J gene TRBJ2-3, with TRBD2 matching 7 bases. V lost 3 bases, J lost 3 bases, and 6 bases stayed unmatched. CDR3 length: 15 residues. Germline-derived CDR1 and CDR2 are MNHEY and SMNVEV (reference sequence). CDR3 sequence reads: CASSFGRGRTDTQYF. DNA for the CDR3: TGTGCCAGCAGTTTTGGGAGGGGCCGGACAGATACGCAGTATTTT.

This CDR3 reads CASSLGQRNYGYTF. CDR3 sequence (DNA): TGTGCCAGCAGCCTCGGACAAAGGAACTATGGCTACACCTTC. V is TRBV2 and J is TRBJ1-2, with a tentative D call TRBD1 (5 bases). This CDR3 is built from 14 residues. Trimming shortened V by 6 bases and J by 2 bases, and 13 bases separated the two germline ends. CDR1 and CDR2 from the germline V gene are SNHLY and FYNNEI.

V and J are TRBV6-5 and TRBJ1-5, with a possible D match to TRBD1 (6 bases). The CDR3 extends over 14 amino acids. V gave up 6 bases and J gave up 3 bases, with 12 bases separating them. Per germline, CDR1 MNHEY and CDR2 SVGAGI. CDR3 in amino acids: CASRGGLLNQPQHF. The CDR3 DNA reads as TGTGCCAGCAGAGGGGGACTACTCAATCAGCCCCAGCATTTT.

The V and J genes are TRBV5-4 and TRBJ1-5; 9 positions agree with TRBD1. The CDR3 has 16 residues. Germline assignment: CDR1 SGHNT and CDR2 YYREEE (reference sequence). The junction had 7 bases not matched to a gene; V was cut back by 5 bases and J by 1 base. CDR3 nucleotide sequence: TGTGCCAGCAGTCAGTCCGGGACAGGGAGCAATCAGCCCCAGCATTTT. Amino acids: CASSQSGTGSNQPQHF.

The sample holds a few counts of this clone. The CDR3 DNA sequence: TGTGCCAGCAGCTTAGAACAGAATTGGGAGACCCAGTACTTC. It translates to CASSLEQNWETQYF. The chain carries TRBV7-6 and TRBJ2-5, with no clear D. Trimming cost V 1 base and J 5 bases, with 11 bases left between them. CDR1 is SGHVS and CDR2 is FNYEAQ in the germline V gene. The CDR3 consists of 14 residues. Full variable domain (missing parts from reference TRBV7-6 and TRBJ2-5): GAGVSQSPRYKVTKRGQDVALRCDPISGHVSLYWYRQALGQGPEFLTYFNYEAQQDKSGLPNDRFSAERPEGSISTLTIQRTEQRDSAMYRCASSLEQNWETQYFGPGTRLLVL.

The chain recombines TRBV11-2 with TRBJ2-7; D gene uncertain. Trimming removed 4 bases at V and 3 bases at J, with 4 bases between. The CDR3 length is 11 residues. Germline values: CDR1 SGHAT, CDR2 FQNNGV. CDR3: CASSYFYEQYF. The DNA for the CDR3 is TGTGCCAGCAGCTACTTCTACGAGCAGTACTTC.

This clone appeared a few times. The V call is TRBV6-1, the J call TRBJ2-7; 11 bases match TRBD1. In germline, CDR1 is MNHNS, CDR2 SASEGT. J gave up 2 bases and V 3 bases, and 3 bases lay outside the gene matches. The length of the CDR3 is 15 residues. CDR3 bases: TGTGCCAGCAGTGAGGGACAGGGGGGGACCTACGAGCAGTACTTC. Protein: CASSEGQGGTYEQYF.

The chain recombines TRBV18 with TRBJ2-5, with D hard to call. Germline V gives CDR1 KGHSH, CDR2 LQKENI. The CDR3 loop spans 12 amino acids. V lost 3 bases and J lost 4, with 6 bases in between. DNA for the CDR3: TGTGCCAGCTCACCCGCGGTAGAGACCCAGTACTTC. It specifies CASSPAVETQYF.

The rearrangement links TRBV28 to TRBJ2-6, with D possibly TRBD1 on 6 matching bases. The CDR3 totals 17 residues. Trimming took 5 bases from V and 0 from J, leaving 14 bases between them. Looked up from germline, CDR1 is MDHEN and CDR2 is SYDVKM. In DNA form, the CDR3 reads TGTGCCAGCAGTCTCCGGGACATCTACTCTGGGGCCAACGTCCTGACTTTC. It yields the protein CASSLRDIYSGANVLTF.